The 4 T cell receptor beta chains in this list originate from one sample, sequenced in a study of T-cell memory formation after mild COVID-19. TCRdb reprocessed the 5' RACE reads via MiXCR and lists one record per CDR3 protein. The sample records fewer than 350,000 distinct CDR3 sequences, about 16% being singletons. Sequenced material: PBMCs or a T cell subset sorted from them (not recorded which). These receptors originate from a man between 18 and 35 years old who had mild COVID-19 (a few samples of this study predate the infection). Cell type and time point are not known.

This clonotype was observed a handful of times. The chain combines TRBV27 with TRBJ1-2; TRBD1 aligns across 7 bases. The CDR3 totals 15 residues. V shed 9 bases, J shed 0 bases, and the junction held 10 bases outside the gene matches. CDR1 is MNHEY, CDR2 SMNVEV, per germline (reference sequence). The CDR3 DNA reads TGTGCCAGTACACCCTCGACAGGGTCTAACTATGGCTACACCTTC. Residues: CASTPSTGSNYGYTF.

The chain carries TRBV10-3 and TRBJ1-1; D not certain. Germline V lookup: CDR1 ENHRY, CDR2 SYGVKD. Trimming pared 10 bases from V and 1 base from J, leaving 13 bases between. This CDR3 comprises 13 residues. The CDR3 here is CATEAERNTEAFF. CDR3 sequence (DNA): TGTGCCACGGAAGCTGAGCGGAACACTGAAGCTTTCTTT.

This clonotype has more than one count but fewer than ten. The genes are TRBV19 and TRBJ2-7; D is ambiguous. The germline V gene has CDR1 LNHDA and CDR2 SQIVND (reference sequence). Trimming stripped 1 base from V and 2 bases from J, with 6 bases between. This CDR3 region has 13 residues. For the CDR3, the DNA is TGTGCCAGTAGTATAGCTAGGGCCTACGAGCAGTACTTC. Translation: CASSIARAYEQYF. The entire variable domain, with the rest obtained from reference TRBV19 and TRBJ2-7, is as follows: DGGITQSPKYLFRKEGQNVTLSCEQNLNHDAMYWYRQDPGQGLRLIYYSQIVNDFQKGDIAEGYSVSREKKESFPLTVTSAQKNPTAFYLCASSIARAYEQYFGPGTRLTVT.

The table lists this clonotype with a few counts. The CDR3 protein is CASKSGPIYGYTF. In DNA form, the CDR3 reads TGTGCCAGTAAGTCAGGGCCCATCTATGGCTACACCTTC. The chain uses TRBV19 and TRBJ1-2; D is possibly TRBD1 (5 bases). The CDR3 is made up of 13 amino acids. Germline CDR1 LNHDA, CDR2 SQIVND (reference sequence). Trimming shortened V by 7 bases and J by 4 bases, and 13 bases separated the two germline ends.